This is a list of T cell receptor beta chains from one sample in a study of shared clonotypes between healthy human individuals. This table comes from immunoSEQ multiplex PCR, and its TCRdb copy is limited to in-frame clones, with some not included. The table lists 2 million to 2.5 million clones, 93% of them singletons. The sample was naive CD4+ T cells from PBMCs. The receptor set was obtained from a man younger than 30 in good health. Some clones in this sample may be carry-over from other donors' samples. Each CDR3 is given with its conserved first and last residue. D genes are given only for firm matches. Only part of the rows carry a size: once, few, many, or a class if the clone is expanded.

j_call	v_call	d_call	clone_size	cdr3_aa
TRBJ2-3	TRBV2	TRBD2	NA	CASFAGGTDTQYF
TRBJ1-1	TRBV4-3	NA	NA	CASSQKPTPWGKNTEAFF
TRBJ2-3	TRBV5-1	NA	NA	CASSLEGGTDTQYF
TRBJ2-1	TRBV6-1	NA	NA	CASSEGATGPNEQFF
TRBJ1-1	TRBV28	NA	few	CASSFRIEAFF
TRBJ1-2	TRBV30	TRBD1	NA	CVLAGGNYGYTF
TRBJ2-7	TRBV27	TRBD2	NA	CASSLLAGGPGEQYF
TRBJ2-1	TRBV18	NA	NA	CASSPRRASYNEQFF
TRBJ2-7	TRBV7-2	TRBD1	NA	CASSTMGQGRYEQYF
TRBJ2-3	TRBV5-1	TRBD2	NA	CASSFLAGGPNTQYF
TRBJ2-3	TRBV7-2	NA	once	CASSRSTDTQYF
TRBJ2-1	TRBV9	NA	once	CASSVGITGEQFF
TRBJ2-3	TRBV2	NA	NA	CASRGPMAGSTDTQYF
TRBJ2-1	TRBV28	TRBD2	NA	CASTVGSLAGGNWNEQFF
TRBJ2-7	TRBV11-2	TRBD2	NA	CASSFPTSGRAGEQYF
TRBJ1-1	TRBV14	NA	few	CASSQWGLGRDTEAFF
TRBJ2-3	TRBV6-5	NA	NA	CASSYKGNGGYTQYF
TRBJ1-2	TRBV4-2	NA	few	CASSQGNYGYTF
TRBJ1-2	TRBV15	NA	NA	CATSRAGTLNYGYTF
TRBJ2-5	TRBV5-4	TRBD1	NA	CASSSAQGASETQYF
TRBJ2-3	TRBV7-2	NA	NA	CASSPRGQQYF
TRBJ2-7	TRBV7-8	NA	few	CASSLEGSLYEQYF
TRBJ2-7	TRBV15	TRBD2	NA	CATSRPAGLVVHGSYEQYF
TRBJ2-7	TRBV28	TRBD2	once	CASSRLAGGSYEQYF
TRBJ2-3	TRBV5-1	TRBD1	NA	CASSPDRAFTDTQYF
TRBJ2-1	TRBV4-1	NA	NA	CASSTYRVYDEQFF
TRBJ2-3	TRBV7-3	TRBD2	NA	CASSVTGPTSGRHLKEDTQYF
TRBJ1-1	TRBV30	NA	few	CAWSVSEFRAFF
TRBJ2-3	TRBV21-1	NA	NA	CASSAHRDRATDTQYF
TRBJ1-5	TRBV5-1	NA	few	CASSPGISNQPQHF
TRBJ1-2	TRBV5-1	TRBD1	NA	CASSPDRDYGYTF
TRBJ2-7	TRBV28	NA	NA	CASSPGRVGREQYF
TRBJ1-1	TRBV6-1	NA	NA	CASGINPNTEAFF
TRBJ2-6	TRBV5-1	NA	NA	CASTGFLSGANVLTF
TRBJ2-7	TRBV10-2	TRBD2	once	CASLGLAGVYEQYF
TRBJ2-5	TRBV11-2	NA	NA	CASSLGPGFQETQYF
TRBJ2-3	TRBV4-2	NA	NA	CASSQISTDTQYF
TRBJ1-3	TRBV18	NA	NA	CASSPQLNSGNTIYF
TRBJ2-6	TRBV19	TRBD2	once	CASSPRTSGLGANVLTF
TRBJ2-7	TRBV6-5	NA	NA	CASSSVLHEQYF
TRBJ1-4	TRBV5-4	NA	NA	CASSSSQREKLFF
TRBJ2-1	TRBV4-1	TRBD2	NA	CASSQDATGTSYLSSYNEQFF
TRBJ1-3	TRBV10-3	NA	NA	CAISESAGNTIYF
TRBJ2-5	TRBV25-1	TRBD1	NA	CASIGTDQETQYF
TRBJ2-7	TRBV7-2	NA	NA	CASSADSTWDSEQYF
TRBJ2-1	TRBV6-1	TRBD2	NA	CASIGTSGSYNEQFF
TRBJ2-5	TRBV9	TRBD2	NA	CASSGGLANPQETQYF
TRBJ2-1	TRBV28	TRBD1	NA	CASSLPNRGGQQFF
TRBJ2-1	TRBV19	TRBD2	once	CASSQTSGRYNEQFF
TRBJ1-6	TRBV11-2	NA	NA	CASSLVYSPLHF
TRBJ2-7	TRBV5-1	NA	NA	CASSTQGGTYEQYF
TRBJ1-1	TRBV7-3	NA	NA	CASSIGRNTEAFF
TRBJ2-2	TRBV5-4	TRBD2	few	CASTISGNLAGELFF
TRBJ2-5	TRBV25-1	TRBD1	NA	CASSNPGTGQETQYF